Listed below are T cell receptor beta chains from one sample, sequenced in a study of blood T cell repertoires in COVID-19. Clones were sequenced by immunoSEQ multiplex PCR, and TCRdb holds only the in-frame ones, with some missing. Of about 180,000 clones in the sample, roughly three quarters are singletons; the top ten hold 13% to 15%. The specimen sequenced was PBMCs or T cells enriched from blood (not recorded which). These TCRs come from a man aged 55 to 70 who had been exposed to COVID-19. Both conserved end residues are trimmed from each CDR3. A D gene is named only where the DNA matches it firmly.

v_call: TRBV6-2/TRBV6-3; d_call: TRBD2; j_call: TRBJ2-1; cdr3_aa: ASSYSTSAGGPRQSNEQF
v_call: TRBV27; d_call: TRBD1; j_call: TRBJ2-7; cdr3_aa: ASTSSRDRFYEQY
v_call: TRBV10-3; d_call: .; j_call: TRBJ1-1; cdr3_aa: AITTTGSEAF
v_call: TRBV6-2/TRBV6-3; d_call: .; j_call: TRBJ2-7; cdr3_aa: ASSYPRSGIYEQY
v_call: TRBV10-3; d_call: TRBD2; j_call: TRBJ2-3; cdr3_aa: AISEQSGSGTDTQY
v_call: TRBV29-1; d_call: TRBD1; j_call: TRBJ2-7; cdr3_aa: SIRQGAHEQY
v_call: TRBV29-1; d_call: .; j_call: TRBJ2-2; cdr3_aa: SVVPRGTGELF
v_call: TRBV4-1; d_call: .; j_call: TRBJ2-2; cdr3_aa: ASSLPDTTGATNTGELF
v_call: TRBV30; d_call: .; j_call: TRBJ2-1; cdr3_aa: AWQGGLSYNEQF
v_call: TRBV7-3; d_call: .; j_call: TRBJ2-2; cdr3_aa: ASSLLGGATNTGELF
v_call: TRBV10-3; d_call: TRBD2; j_call: TRBJ2-4; cdr3_aa: AIRPGRDKNIQY
v_call: TRBV4-2; d_call: .; j_call: TRBJ2-5; cdr3_aa: ASSQANSGQETQY
v_call: TRBV10-3; d_call: .; j_call: TRBJ1-6; cdr3_aa: AISVKTDSPLH
v_call: TRBV7-8; d_call: .; j_call: TRBJ2-3; cdr3_aa: ASSPGGNTDTQY
v_call: TRBV6-5; d_call: TRBD1; j_call: TRBJ2-7; cdr3_aa: ASSPRQGGEQY
v_call: TRBV3-1/TRBV3-2; d_call: .; j_call: TRBJ2-5; cdr3_aa: ASSRSVEETQY
v_call: TRBV6-5; d_call: TRBD1; j_call: TRBJ1-3; cdr3_aa: ASRDGTANTIY
v_call: TRBV19; d_call: .; j_call: TRBJ1-1; cdr3_aa: ASSITGVANTEAF
v_call: TRBV5-1; d_call: TRBD1; j_call: TRBJ1-4; cdr3_aa: ASTPGQGNEKLF
v_call: TRBV7-9; d_call: .; j_call: TRBJ1-1; cdr3_aa: ASSLGQNTEAF
v_call: TRBV28; d_call: TRBD1; j_call: TRBJ1-4; cdr3_aa: ASSLPGQGREKLF
v_call: TRBV19; d_call: TRBD2; j_call: TRBJ2-7; cdr3_aa: ASRAGGGAHEQY
v_call: TRBV30; d_call: TRBD1; j_call: TRBJ1-4; cdr3_aa: AWSVSRGRPGLF
v_call: TRBV3-1/TRBV3-2; d_call: TRBD2; j_call: TRBJ2-1; cdr3_aa: ASSPRDYANEQF
v_call: TRBV19; d_call: .; j_call: TRBJ1-5; cdr3_aa: ASSIVQDSNQPQH